This note documents a single TCR beta chain sequence. V lost 4 bases and J lost 5; bases outside the gene matches: 9. The CDR3 extends over 16 amino acids. CDR1 is SNHLY, CDR2 FYNNEI, per germline. The entry originates in a study of blood T cell repertoires in COVID-19. In the original analysis: For nucleated cells, counts were estimated from reference gene primer amplification. Produced via immunoSEQ multiplex PCR; TCRdb's table is partial and in-frame only. V and J calls plus clone size are reproduced from that table; the DNA served to infer D and trimming. The sample contains around 150,000 clones, 75% to 90% of which appear only once.

This sequence joins TRBV2 and TRBJ2-7; 12 positions agree with TRBD1. The specimen was peripheral blood. This TCR was recovered from a woman in her sixties or seventies with active or convalescent COVID-19. The CDR3 sequence: CASSASGTGGRNEQYF. CDR3 sequence (DNA): TGTGCCAGCAGTGCCTCCGGGACAGGGGGCCGGAACGAGCAGTACTTC.